A selection of T cell receptor beta chains follows, all from one sample in a study of vaccination and CD4 T cells after COVID-19. TCRdb re-called the PCR reads through MiXCR, storing one row per CDR3 protein. Of around 7,000 distinct CDR3 sequences listed, 45% to 55% are singletons. These receptors have no known antigen. Sequencing was carried out using CD4+ T cells from blood, cultured in vitro. The receptors here all came from a human donor in good health. The CDR3 runs from the conserved cysteine through the conserved F or W. Each record gives: clone size, V gene, J gene, D gene, CDR3 DNA, CDR3 protein. A D gene is named only where the DNA matches it firmly. Expanded clones are given a class, and other clones once, few, many or no size at all.

>-|TRBV19|TRBJ2-4|-
TGTGCCAGTAGCCCGATTAGGGGGAGTTGGGCCAAAAACATTCAGTACTTC
CASSPIRGSWAKNIQYF
>-|TRBV19|TRBJ2-5|TRBD2
TGTGCCAGTAGTATAGGACTAGCGGCGCAAGAGACCCAGTACTTC
CASSIGLAAQETQYF
>-|TRBV7-9|TRBJ1-6|-
TGTGCCAGTCTCCGGTTTTGGGAGTGGGATCCCCATAATTCACCCCTCCACTTT
CASLRFWEWDPHNSPLHF
>-|TRBV6-1|TRBJ2-7|-
TGTGCCAGCAGTGCGGGACTGCCACAGGTGCAGTACTTC
CASSAGLPQVQYF
>few|TRBV30|TRBJ2-6|TRBD1
TGTGCCTGGACCGTAGGACAGGGGTCGAGCTCTGGGGCCAACGTCCTGACTTTC
CAWTVGQGSSSGANVLTF
>-|TRBV7-8|TRBJ2-7|-
TGTGCCAGCAGCTTAGCGCACGATTTCCGCTACGAGCAGTACTTC
CASSLAHDFRYEQYF
>few|TRBV10-3|TRBJ2-2|TRBD2
TGTGCCATCGGGCTAGCGGGACCCGGGGAGCTGTTTTTT
CAIGLAGPGELFF
>-|TRBV7-9|TRBJ1-4|-
TGTGCCAGCAGCATCAAACCGGGGGGTGCAACTAATGAAAAACTGTTTTTT
CASSIKPGGATNEKLFF
>-|TRBV19|TRBJ2-5|-
TGTGCCAGTAGTACCGGACGAGGAGGGCGGCAAGAGACCCAGTACTTC
CASSTGRGGRQETQYF
>-|TRBV20-1|TRBJ1-6|-
TGCAGTGCTAGAGCTGACCCCACCTATAATTCACCCCTCCACTTT
CSARADPTYNSPLHF
>-|TRBV6-1|TRBJ1-6|-
TGTGCCAGCAGTCCAAAGGATTGGGGAAATTCACCCCTCCACTTT
CASSPKDWGNSPLHF
>-|TRBV20-1|TRBJ1-5|-
TGCAGTGCTAGAAGGGGGAATCAGCCCCAGCATTTT
CSARRGNQPQHF
>-|TRBV7-9|TRBJ2-7|TRBD1
TGTGCCAGCAGCCAAGACAGGGGAGTCTCCTACGAGCAGTACTTC
CASSQDRGVSYEQYF